These 32 T cell receptor beta chains came from one sample sequenced in a study of blood T cell repertoires in COVID-19. This table comes from immunoSEQ multiplex PCR, and its TCRdb copy is limited to in-frame clones, with some not included. The sample includes approximately 150,000 clones, over 70% of them seen just once. Sequencing was performed on peripheral blood. The receptors originated from a woman aged 55-70 years with acute or convalescent COVID-19.

The chain recombines TRBV10-3 with TRBJ1-1, with 7 bases lining up with TRBD1. The CDR3 loop spans 15 amino acids. V lost 0 bases and J lost 2; bases outside the gene matches: 3. Germline V CDR1 and CDR2: ENHRY, SYGVKD. The CDR3 nucleotides read TGTGCCATCAGTGAGTCAGCAGGGGGAAACACTGAAGCTTTCTTT. Translating it yields CAISESAGGNTEAFF.

V gene TRBV11-2 combines with J gene TRBJ2-7, with TRBD1 identical over 7 bases. Germline V gives CDR1 SGHAT, CDR2 FQNNGV. This CDR3 region has 17 residues. V lost 5 bases, J lost 1 base, and 14 bases stayed unmatched. The CDR3 sequence: CASSTTTGQVRSYEQYF. CDR3 bases: TGTGCCAGCAGCACAACAACTGGACAGGTTAGGTCCTACGAGCAGTACTTC.

The chain combines TRBV19 with TRBJ2-7; 8 positions match TRBD1. J gave up 3 bases and V 1 base, and 2 bases lay outside the gene matches. CDR1 is LNHDA, CDR2 SQIVND, per germline (reference sequence). The CDR3 length is 14 residues. This chain's CDR3 is CASSIGGQVYEQYF. The CDR3 DNA reads as TGTGCCAGTAGTATAGGGGGACAGGTCTACGAGCAGTACTTC.

The chain employs TRBV4-1 and TRBJ2-1, with 14 bases identical to TRBD2. CDR3 size: 18 residues. V lost 3 bases to trimming and J lost 4 bases; unmatched junction nucleotides: 8. Germline V CDR1 and CDR2: MGHRA, YSYEKL. This chain's CDR3 is CASSHIPGLAGEYNEQFF. The CDR3 nucleotides are TGCGCCAGCAGCCACATACCGGGACTAGCGGGGGAATACAATGAGCAGTTCTTC.

This clone turned up a few times. The chain recombines TRBV3-1 (or the pseudogene TRBV3-2) with TRBJ2-1; 11 bases align to TRBD2. Unmatched junction bases numbered 13, after V lost 5 bases and J lost 7 bases. The CDR3 consists of 17 residues. The germline CDR1 and CDR2 sequences are LGHDT and YNNKEL (reference sequence). The CDR3 loop reads CASSVGGTSGRGNEQFF. CDR3 nucleotide sequence: TGTGCCAGCAGCGTAGGGGGGACTAGCGGAAGAGGAAATGAGCAGTTCTTC.

This clone was seen a single time. This chain connects TRBV27 to TRBJ1-2; D is unresolved. CDR3 length: 13 amino acids. Germline V gene sequence: CDR1 MNHEY, CDR2 SMNVEV (reference sequence). Trimming removed 5 bases at V and 2 bases at J, with 9 bases between. CDR3 protein: CASSPAGNYGYTF. The DNA of the CDR3 is TGTGCCAGCAGTCCGGCAGGCAACTATGGCTACACCTTC.

This clone is deemed medium-sized (0.01 to 0.1%). The V gene is TRBV7-9, the J gene TRBJ2-7, with TRBD2 as a possible D gene (6 bases). V lost 5 bases and J lost 1, with 18 bases in between. This CDR3 is built from 16 residues. Per germline, CDR1 SEHNR and CDR2 FQNEAQ (reference sequence). The CDR3 DNA is TGTGCCAGCAGCCCGCGGTTGGGGGGAAGGTCCTACGAGCAGTACTTC. It is translated as CASSPRLGGRSYEQYF.

CDR3 nucleotide sequence: TGTGCCAGCAGTTTCGTAGTTGGGGGGGATTACGAGCAGTACTTC. Its protein product is CASSFVVGGDYEQYF. The V and J genes are TRBV28 and TRBJ2-7; TRBD2 aligns across 7 bases. The germline V gene has CDR1 MDHEN and CDR2 SYDVKM. V shed 3 bases and J 4 bases; nucleotides not matched to a gene: 9. The CDR3 has 15 residues.

This chain uses TRBV5-1 with TRBJ2-1; 8 bases match TRBD2. This CDR3 is built from 16 residues. Per germline, CDR1 SGHRS and CDR2 YFSETQ. The ends lost 0 bases at V and 8 bases at J; junction bases unmatched: 10. CDR3 bases: TGCGCCAGCAGCTTGGCCTTCGCGGGAGGCCGAGATGAGCAGTTCTTC. Residues: CASSLAFAGGRDEQFF.

This clone was picked up one time. The J gene is TRBJ1-2, the V gene TRBV3-1 (or the pseudogene TRBV3-2), with D unclear. The CDR3 consists of 12 residues. V shed 1 base and J shed 7 bases, with 7 bases lying between them. CDR1 and CDR2 (germline): LGHDT, YNNKEL (reference sequence). CDR3 region: CASSQAEGGYTF. The CDR3 DNA is TGTGCCAGCAGCCAAGCGGAGGGTGGCTACACCTTC.

DNA for the CDR3: TGTGCCAGCAGCCAAGGAACGGGACAGGGGAATGAAAAACTGTTTTTT. Translation: CASSQGTGQGNEKLFF. The chain links TRBV3-1 (or the pseudogene TRBV3-2) to TRBJ1-4; TRBD1 agrees at 10 bases. Germline CDR1 reads LGHDT; CDR2 reads YNNKEL (reference sequence). The CDR3 loop spans 16 amino acids. Trimming at V came to 1 base and at J to 5 bases, leaving 4 bases not matched to a gene.

This clone has more than one count but fewer than ten. V and J are TRBV9 and TRBJ2-1; perhaps TRBD2 as D (5 bases). CDR1 is SGDLS, CDR2 YYNGEE, per germline. The CDR3 length is 14 residues. Trimming removed 4 bases from V and 4 bases from J, with 12 bases in between. The CDR3 loop reads CASSTGLMYNEQFF. Written as DNA, the CDR3 is TGTGCCAGCAGCACCGGACTCATGTACAATGAGCAGTTCTTC.

The chain combines TRBV5-8 with TRBJ2-1; 11 bases match TRBD2. V was clipped by 0 bases and J by 8 bases; unmatched bases: 4. From germline, CDR1 is SGHTS and CDR2 YDEGEE. This CDR3 region has 15 residues. The chain's CDR3 is CASSLGLAGWDEQFF. CDR3 bases: TGTGCCAGCAGCTTGGGACTAGCGGGATGGGATGAGCAGTTCTTC.

CDR3 coding DNA: TGTGCCAGCAGTTTTATGGACACCCTAAACTATGGCTACACCTTC. This translates into CASSFMDTLNYGYTF. This rearrangement joins TRBV28 to TRBJ1-2; D may be TRBD1 (5 bases). Looked up from germline, CDR1 is MDHEN and CDR2 is SYDVKM. The CDR3 extends over 15 amino acids. V was shortened by 3 bases and J by 2 bases, with 13 bases between the two germline ends.

V gene TRBV5-1 combines with J gene TRBJ2-3; 8 bases line up with TRBD2. The CDR3 totals 18 residues. Germline V gene data show CDR1 as SGHRS and CDR2 as YFSETQ. The J segment lost 0 bases and the V segment lost 3 bases, leaving 12 bases of the junction unmatched. CDR3 sequence: CASSWEASGSTSTDTQYF. In DNA form, the CDR3 reads TGCGCCAGCAGCTGGGAGGCTAGCGGGTCGACTAGCACAGATACGCAGTATTTT.

The chain carries TRBV7-2 and TRBJ2-1; tentative D call: TRBD2 (6 bases). CDR1 and CDR2 from the germline V gene are SGHTA and FQGNSA. V lost 6 bases, J lost 2 bases, and 14 bases lay in between. The CDR3 is 15 amino acids. The CDR3 here is CASRVRLDPYNEQFF. In DNA, the CDR3 is TGTGCCAGCAGGGTTCGACTAGACCCCTACAATGAGCAGTTCTTC.

The chain employs TRBV28 and TRBJ2-7; 9 nucleotides agree with TRBD2. The ends lost 1 base at V and 7 bases at J; junction bases unmatched: 14. This CDR3 has 17 amino acids. Germline V gene sequence: CDR1 MDHEN, CDR2 SYDVKM. The CDR3 DNA reads TGTGCCAGCAGTTTATCCCCCTTTTGGCGGGAGGGCAATGAGCAGTACTTC. It specifies CASSLSPFWREGNEQYF. Based on the CDR3 plus reference TRBV28 and TRBJ2-7, the full variable domain is DVKVTQSSRYLVKRTGEKVFLECVQDMDHENMFWYRQDPGLGLRLIYFSYDVKMKEKGDIPEGYSVSREKKERFSLILESASTNQTSMYLCASSLSPFWREGNEQYFGPGTRLTVT.

The chain has TRBV7-2 and TRBJ2-1; TRBD2 aligns across 9 bases. CDR3 size: 16 residues. With 1 base clipped from V and 3 bases from J, the junction kept 4 bases outside the gene matches. The V gene's germline CDR1 is SGHTA and CDR2 FQGNSA. CDR3 DNA sequence: TGTGCCAGCAGCTTAGTAAGACTAGCGGTCTACAATGAGCAGTTCTTC. It codes for CASSLVRLAVYNEQFF.

The J gene is TRBJ2-1, the V gene TRBV2; 12 bases are shared with TRBD2. CDR1 is SNHLY and CDR2 is FYNNEI in the germline V gene. V trimming: 8 bases; J trimming: 8 bases; junction bases outside the gene matches: 4. This CDR3 has 13 residues. For the CDR3, the DNA is TGTGCCAGCCTGACTAGCGGGAGTGATGAGCAGTTCTTC. Protein sequence: CASLTSGSDEQFF. The full variable domain, in which reference TRBV2 and TRBJ2-1 provide the parts outside the CDR3, is EPEVTQTPSHQVTQMGQEVILRCVPISNHLYFYWYRQILGQKVEFLVSFYNNEISEKSEIFDDQFSVERPDGSNFTLKIRSTKLEDSAMYFCASLTSGSDEQFFGPGTRLTVL.

This rearrangement joins TRBV9 to TRBJ2-3; TRBD2 aligns across 10 bases. The CDR3 is 16 amino acids. V was clipped by 0 bases and J by 2 bases; unmatched bases: 3. Germline lookup yields CDR1 SGDLS and CDR2 YYNGEE. The CDR3 loop is CASSVEAGGHTDTQYF. CDR3 sequence (DNA): TGTGCCAGCAGCGTAGAAGCGGGAGGGCACACAGATACGCAGTATTTT. Looking up the rest from reference TRBV9 and TRBJ2-3 gives the full variable domain: DSGVTQTPKHLITATGQRVTLRCSPRSGDLSVYWYQQSLDQGLQFLIQYYNGEERAKGNILERFSAQQFPDLHSELNLSSLELGDSALYFCASSVEAGGHTDTQYFGPGTRLTVL.

The chain uses TRBV10-1 and TRBJ2-7; D uncertain. Trimming pared 2 bases from V and 6 bases from J, leaving 11 bases between. This CDR3 is built from 13 residues. In germline, CDR1 is WNHNN, CDR2 SYGVQD (reference sequence). CDR3 DNA sequence: TGCGCCAGCAGTGAGAGAGGTACCACCGAGCAGTACTTC. Amino acid sequence: CASSERGTTEQYF.

The chain is built from TRBV28 and TRBJ2-7; perhaps TRBD1 as D (6 bases). CDR3 length: 15 amino acids. Germline lookup yields CDR1 MDHEN and CDR2 SYDVKM. V was clipped by 4 bases and J by 4 bases, with 17 bases between them. In DNA, the CDR3 is TGTGCCAGCAGTTCGCCCAGGGACACCAATTACGAGCAGTACTTC. Protein product: CASSSPRDTNYEQYF. Using reference TRBV28 and TRBJ2-7 for the parts outside the CDR3, the full variable domain is DVKVTQSSRYLVKRTGEKVFLECVQDMDHENMFWYRQDPGLGLRLIYFSYDVKMKEKGDIPEGYSVSREKKERFSLILESASTNQTSMYLCASSSPRDTNYEQYFGPGTRLTVT.

The chain joins TRBV6-5 to TRBJ1-3; TRBD1 matches at 7 bases. The CDR3 contains 16 residues. Losses at the gene ends were 2 bases for V and 2 bases for J; bases not matched to a gene: 6. Per germline, CDR1 MNHEY and CDR2 SVGAGI. CDR3 sequence (DNA): TGTGCCAGCAGTTACGGGATAGGGACAGCTGGAAACACCATATATTTT. Protein: CASSYGIGTAGNTIYF.

The rearrangement links TRBV6-5 to TRBJ2-1; 9 bases match TRBD2. The germline V gene has CDR1 MNHEY and CDR2 SVGAGI. Trimming at V came to 4 bases and at J to 9 bases, leaving 7 bases not matched to a gene. This CDR3 comprises 14 residues. CDR3 loop: CASSSLAGVGEQFF. The CDR3 region has the DNA TGTGCCAGCAGTTCCTTAGCGGGAGTGGGTGAGCAGTTCTTC.

The chain is built from TRBV27 and TRBJ2-2; a weak D match, TRBD1 (6 bases). V was shortened by 5 bases and J by 6 bases, with 10 bases between the two germline ends. Germline-derived CDR1 and CDR2 are MNHEY and SMNVEV (reference sequence). CDR3 length: 13 residues. CDR3 nucleotides: TGTGCCAGCAGTACCAACAGGGCCGGGGAGCTGTTTTTT. Translated, it gives CASSTNRAGELFF.

The chain combines TRBV30 with TRBJ2-2, with a tentative D call TRBD2 (6 bases). CDR3 size: 14 residues. V was trimmed by 4 bases and J by 2 bases, leaving 11 bases between them. Germline CDR1 GTSNPN, CDR2 SVGIG (reference sequence). As DNA, the CDR3 is TGTGCCTGGAAGACGGGAGTTAACACCGGGGAGCTGTTTTTT. This encodes CAWKTGVNTGELFF.

The V and J genes are TRBV7-6 and TRBJ1-5; 9 nucleotides agree with TRBD1. Germline V gives CDR1 SGHVS, CDR2 FNYEAQ. CDR3 length: 16 amino acids. The V and J ends lost 1 base and 1 base, in that order; junction bases with no gene match: 2. The CDR3 bases are TGTGCCAGCAGCTTAGGGACAGGGGAAAGCAATCAGCCCCAGCATTTT. This codes for CASSLGTGESNQPQHF. Variable domain in full (rest from reference TRBV7-6 and TRBJ1-5): GAGVSQSPRYKVTKRGQDVALRCDPISGHVSLYWYRQALGQGPEFLTYFNYEAQQDKSGLPNDRFSAERPEGSISTLTIQRTEQRDSAMYRCASSLGTGESNQPQHFGDGTRLSIL.

V gene TRBV4-1 combines with J gene TRBJ1-3; D gene ambiguous. This CDR3 region has 15 residues. Germline V CDR1 and CDR2: MGHRA, YSYEKL. V lost 0 bases and J lost 0, with 6 bases in between. The CDR3 DNA follows: TGCGCCAGCAGCCAAGAGTCCCTCTCTGGAAACACCATATATTTT. It specifies CASSQESLSGNTIYF.

V is TRBV3-1 (or the pseudogene TRBV3-2) and J is TRBJ2-7; D uncertain. Germline V CDR1 and CDR2: LGHDT, YNNKEL (reference sequence). The CDR3 length is 14 residues. Trimming took off 1 base at V and 6 bases at J, with 13 bases between the two ends. In nucleotides, the CDR3 is TGTGCCAGCAGCCAAGTACTCTTCCCCCTCGAGCAGTACTTC. Translating it yields CASSQVLFPLEQYF.

Written as DNA, the CDR3 is TGCGCCAGCAGCCAAGATTTCTCCGGGACAATATCCTACGAGCAGTACTTC. It is translated as CASSQDFSGTISYEQYF. The chain is built from TRBV4-1 and TRBJ2-7; D may be TRBD1 (6 bases). Germline loops: CDR1 MGHRA, CDR2 YSYEKL. V was pared by 0 bases and J by 1 base, with 16 bases between. The CDR3 contains 17 residues.

V and J are TRBV6-1 and TRBJ2-1; TRBD1 matches at 7 bases. With V trimmed by 0 bases and J by 5 bases, 16 bases remained unmatched. Germline V gene sequence: CDR1 MNHNS, CDR2 SASEGT. The CDR3 totals 19 residues. The CDR3 protein is CASSEANDRVASFHNEQFF. The CDR3 bases are TGTGCCAGCAGTGAAGCGAACGACAGGGTCGCCTCCTTTCACAATGAGCAGTTCTTC.

CDR3 DNA: TGCGCCAGCAGCTTGGACAACCCCTCTGGCTACACCTTC. Its protein product is CASSLDNPSGYTF. The chain employs TRBV5-1 and TRBJ1-2; unclear D gene. Germline V CDR1 and CDR2: SGHRS, YFSETQ. This CDR3 is 13 amino acids long. Deletions cut 0 bases from V and 7 bases from J, with 10 bases between.